This TCR beta chain was documented in a study of shared clonotypes between healthy human individuals. This clone was counted once. This CDR3 comprises 16 residues. The trim removed 0 bases at V and 1 base at J, leaving 2 bases unmatched. Germline values: CDR1 KGHSH, CDR2 LQKENI. The protocol was immunoSEQ multiplex PCR, while the TCRdb copy is restricted to in-frame clones and leaves out a portion. The sample includes fewer than 3 million clones, about nine tenths seen only once; the top ten take approximately 0.41%. The source material was naive CD4+ T cells from PBMCs. Regarding subset: CD45RA+ positively selected. This chain links TRBV18 with TRBJ1-3, with TRBD1 matching over 8 bases. The clonotype originates from a man younger than 30 in good health. Some clones in this sample may be carry-over from other donors' samples. CDR3 bases: TGTGCCAGCTCACCACCGAGACAGGGGTCTGGAAACACCATATATTTT. As protein: CASSPPRQGSGNTIYF.